This passage covers 9 T cell receptor beta chains from one sample sequenced in a study of shared clonotypes between healthy human individuals. TCRdb keeps only in-frame clones here, not all; method: immunoSEQ multiplex PCR. The sample has about 470,000 clones, about 76% seen once. Sequencing input: PBMCs. The source of these receptors is a woman aged 35 to 49 in good health. Some clones in this sample may be carry-over from other donors' samples.

The CDR3 bases are TGCGCCAGCAGCCAAGAGGGGACAGGGCTGGGTGGTGAGCAGTTCTTC. As protein: CASSQEGTGLGGEQFF. J is TRBJ2-1 and V is TRBV4-3; 9 nucleotides match TRBD1. There are 16 residues in the CDR3. V was pared by 0 bases and J by 9 bases, with 9 bases of the junction left unmatched. CDR1 is LGHNA, CDR2 YSLEER, per germline.

V gene TRBV5-6 combines with J gene TRBJ2-7, with 7 positions matching TRBD1. Germline V gene data show CDR1 as SGHDT and CDR2 as YYEEEE. J gave up 0 bases and V 4 bases, and 7 bases lay outside the gene matches. CDR3 length: 15 residues. DNA of the CDR3: TGTGCCAGCAGCGCGACAGGGCGAAGCTCCTACGAGCAGTACTTC. This codes for CASSATGRSSYEQYF.

Comment on this clone: At one end the junction does not follow the germline gene, possibly because of a read error. CDR3: CVSSLAQGFDGELFF. Here the CDR3 DNA reads TGCGTCAGCAGCTTGGCCCAGGGGTTTGACGGGGAGCTGTTTTTT. The chain is built from TRBV5-1 and TRBJ2-2; D might be TRBD1 (6 bases). The CDR3 loop spans 15 amino acids. Germline V gives CDR1 SGHRS, CDR2 YFSETQ.

J is TRBJ1-6 and V is TRBV6-6; maybe TRBD1 (5 bases). This CDR3 has 15 amino acids. Germline V gives CDR1 MNHNY, CDR2 SVGAGI (reference sequence). Trimming removed 1 base at V and 9 bases at J, with 13 bases between. In DNA form, the CDR3 reads TGTGCCAGCAGTTACTTGTCAGGGAGGGGTTCACCCCTCCACTTT. Translation gives CASSYLSGRGSPLHF.

J is TRBJ2-7 and V is TRBV6-6; TRBD2 matches at 12 bases. The CDR3 sequence is 15 residues long. V shed 2 bases and J 5 bases; nucleotides not matched to a gene: 4. Germline lookup yields CDR1 MNHNY and CDR2 SVGAGI (reference sequence). The CDR3 coding sequence is TGTGCCAGCAGTTACAAACTAGCGGGAGGCCACGAGCAGTACTTC. The encoded protein is CASSYKLAGGHEQYF.

This rearrangement joins TRBV5-4 to TRBJ1-1; D is perhaps TRBD1 (5 bases). Per germline, CDR1 SGHNT and CDR2 YYREEE (reference sequence). This CDR3 is 15 amino acids long. V gave up 4 bases and J gave up 2 bases, with 15 bases separating them. CDR3 sequence (DNA): TGTGCCAGCAGCACACCGGGACTCCGAAACACTGAAGCTTTCTTT. Amino acids: CASSTPGLRNTEAFF.

The V and J genes are TRBV6-1 and TRBJ2-3; the match to TRBD2 covers 9 bases. The CDR3 loop spans 15 amino acids. V gave up 4 bases and J gave up 4 bases; unmatched junction bases: 6. Germline assignment: CDR1 MNHNS and CDR2 SASEGT. CDR3 DNA sequence: TGTGCCAGCAGTGCGGTGGCGGGAGGGCCAGATACGCAGTATTTT. Translating it yields CASSAVAGGPDTQYF.

A remark on this clone: An end of the junction does not agree with germline; a read error may underlie this. The J gene is TRBJ2-7, the V gene TRBV29-1; D not resolved. CDR1 SQVTM and CDR2 ANQGSEA come from the germline V gene. The CDR3 loop spans 12 amino acids. The CDR3 protein is CSVGPFHYGQYF. Written as DNA, the CDR3 is TGCAGCGTTGGCCCATTCCACTACGGGCAGTACTTC.

This sequence joins TRBV2 and TRBJ1-4; D gene uncertain. V lost 2 bases and J lost 2, with 9 bases in between. The germline CDR1 and CDR2 sequences are SNHLY and FYNNEI. The CDR3 contains 15 residues. This chain's CDR3 is CASSELGGTNEKLFF. Written as DNA, the CDR3 is TGTGCCAGCAGTGAATTGGGTGGGACTAATGAAAAACTGTTTTTT.